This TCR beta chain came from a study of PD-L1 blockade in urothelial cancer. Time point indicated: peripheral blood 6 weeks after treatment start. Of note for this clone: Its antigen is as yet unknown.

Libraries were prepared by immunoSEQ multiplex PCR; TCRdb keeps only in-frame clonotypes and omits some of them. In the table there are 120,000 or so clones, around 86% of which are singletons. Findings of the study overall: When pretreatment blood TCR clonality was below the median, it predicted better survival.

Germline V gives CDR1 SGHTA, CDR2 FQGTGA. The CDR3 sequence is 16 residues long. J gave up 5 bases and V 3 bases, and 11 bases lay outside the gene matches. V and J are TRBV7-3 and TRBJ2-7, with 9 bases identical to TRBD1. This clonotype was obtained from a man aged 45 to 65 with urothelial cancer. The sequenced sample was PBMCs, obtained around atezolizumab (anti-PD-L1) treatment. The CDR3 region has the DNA TGTGCCAGCAGCTTTCAAGCCGGGACAGGGTTAAACGAGCAGTACTTC. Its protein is CASSFQAGTGLNEQYF.